A selection of T cell receptor beta chains follows, all from one sample in a study of cytomegalovirus exposure and HLA in healthy donors. Libraries were prepared by immunoSEQ multiplex PCR; TCRdb keeps only in-frame clonotypes and omits some of them. In all, the sample yields 110,000 to 150,000 clones. Sequenced input: PBMCs. These receptors originate from a male donor in good health and CMV-seronegative. The CDR3 runs from the conserved cysteine through the conserved F or W. D genes are given only for firm matches.

j_gene | len | d_gene | v_gene | CDR3aa | CDR3nt
TRBJ2-2 | 16 | . | TRBV9 | CASSVGLRGITGELFF | TGTGCCAGCAGCGTGGGACTCAGAGGGATCACCGGGGAGCTGTTTTTT
TRBJ1-2 | 13 | . | TRBV19 | CASKEGANYGYTF | TGTGCCAGTAAGGAAGGAGCTAACTATGGCTACACCTTC
TRBJ2-2 | 15 | TRBD1 | TRBV5-1 | CATSGTGTNTGELFF | TGCGCCACCTCCGGGACAGGGACGAACACCGGGGAGCTGTTTTTT
TRBJ1-2 | 13 | . | TRBV6-5 | CASSLRGNKGYTF | TGTGCCAGCAGCCTAAGGGGTAATAAAGGCTACACCTTC
TRBJ2-1 | 16 | TRBD2 | TRBV28 | CASSLLAGRGGNEQFF | TGTGCCAGCAGTTTATTAGCGGGCCGGGGGGGTAATGAGCAGTTCTTC
TRBJ1-5 | 15 | . | TRBV19 | CASSIPLTRPEPQHF | TGTGCCAGTAGTATACCTCTGACAAGGCCGGAGCCCCAGCATTTT
TRBJ1-5 | 14 | . | TRBV6-1 | CASSEDMADQPQHF | TGTGCCAGCAGTGAAGATATGGCCGATCAGCCCCAGCATTTT
TRBJ2-7 | 14 | . | TRBV27 | CASSLDYRSYEQYF | TGTGCCAGCAGTTTAGACTATCGATCCTACGAGCAGTACTTC
TRBJ2-4 | 16 | TRBD2 | TRBV25-1 | CASSEKRGLAKNIQYF | TGTGCCAGCAGCGAAAAGCGGGGCCTAGCCAAAAACATTCAGTACTTC
TRBJ2-2 | 15 | . | TRBV7-2 | CASSLATQGTGELFF | TGTGCCAGCAGCTTAGCGACGCAGGGTACCGGGGAGCTGTTTTTT
TRBJ1-1 | 14 | TRBD1 | TRBV5-1 | CASSLRQGNTEAFF | TGCGCCAGCAGCTTACGACAGGGGAACACTGAAGCTTTCTTT
TRBJ1-6 | 13 | . | TRBV7-2 | CASSQKGDSPLHF | TGTGCCAGCAGCCAAAAAGGGGATTCACCCCTCCACTTT
TRBJ2-7 | 14 | . | TRBV7-6 | CASSLAGGAYEQYF | TGTGCCAGCAGCTTAGCGGGGGGAGCCTACGAGCAGTACTTC
TRBJ1-5 | 15 | . | TRBV19 | CASSIVHHSNQPQHF | TGTGCCAGTAGTATAGTTCATCATAGCAATCAGCCCCAGCATTTT
TRBJ1-3 | 16 | TRBD1 | TRBV7-8 | CASSHPGTGSGNTIYF | TGTGCCAGCAGCCATCCCGGGACAGGCTCTGGAAACACCATATATTTT
TRBJ2-5 | 16 | . | TRBV7-8 | CASSHHPDKVQETQYF | TGTGCCAGCAGCCACCACCCGGACAAGGTCCAAGAGACCCAGTACTTC
TRBJ2-5 | 16 | TRBD2 | TRBV15 | CATSRGPSGIGETQYF | TGTGCCACCAGCAGAGGCCCCAGCGGGATAGGGGAGACCCAGTACTTC
TRBJ1-5 | 18 | TRBD1 | TRBV19 | CASSTRTGGVNSNQPQHF | TGTGCCAGTAGTACAAGGACAGGGGGCGTAAATAGCAATCAGCCCCAGCATTTT
TRBJ2-1 | 15 | . | TRBV7-9 | CAIPEGLSSYNEQFF | TGTGCCATCCCGGAGGGCCTGAGCTCCTACAATGAGCAGTTCTTC
TRBJ2-3 | 16 | . | TRBV7-9 | CASSFRLGGETDTQYF | TGTGCCAGCAGCTTCAGACTCGGCGGGGAAACAGATACGCAGTATTTT
TRBJ2-1 | 14 | . | TRBV7-9 | CASSLGTVHHEQFF | TGTGCCAGCAGCTTAGGCACGGTTCACCATGAACAGTTCTTC
TRBJ2-1 | 14 | . | TRBV30 | CAWSVNRNYNEQFF | TGTGCCTGGAGTGTAAACAGAAACTACAATGAGCAGTTCTTC
TRBJ1-1 | 17 | . | TRBV11-2 | CASSLGQVIRVNTEAFF | TGTGCCAGCAGCTTAGGACAGGTTATTCGCGTGAACACTGAAGCTTTCTTT
TRBJ1-5 | 16 | TRBD1 | TRBV28 | CASSFVVGQGGQPQHF | TGTGCCAGCAGTTTCGTAGTGGGACAGGGTGGGCAGCCCCAGCATTTT
TRBJ2-7 | 15 | . | TRBV11-2 | CASSSLRGVIKEQYF | TGTGCCAGCAGCTCCCTCAGGGGGGTCATTAAGGAACAGTACTTC
TRBJ2-3 | 15 | TRBD1 | TRBV5-6 | CASSAAVTGSDTQYF | TGTGCCAGCAGCGCGGCTGTGACAGGGTCAGATACGCAGTATTTT
TRBJ2-5 | 15 | TRBD2 | TRBV6-1 | CASSDPAGGRGTQYF | TGTGCCAGCAGTGACCCAGCGGGGGGCCGCGGGACCCAGTACTTC
TRBJ1-5 | 13 | TRBD1 | TRBV29-1 | CSVSTGAFQPQHF | TGCAGCGTTTCAACAGGGGCCTTTCAGCCCCAGCATTTT
TRBJ2-7 | 15 | . | TRBV14 | CASSQGTGWNYEQYF | TGTGCCAGCAGCCAAGGGACGGGATGGAACTACGAGCAGTACTTC
TRBJ2-1 | 11 | . | TRBV30 | CAWTNDIRQFF | TGTGCCTGGACGAACGACATCAGGCAGTTCTTC
TRBJ2-7 | 15 | TRBD2 | TRBV13 | CASSAGLAGAYEQYF | TGTGCCAGCAGCGCCGGACTAGCGGGAGCCTACGAGCAGTACTTC
TRBJ1-1 | 10 | . | TRBV2 | CASGPTEAFF | TGTGCCAGCGGCCCCACTGAAGCTTTCTTT
TRBJ1-5 | 17 | . | TRBV19 | CASSIPGHPGSNQPQHF | TGTGCCAGTAGTATCCCAGGCCACCCGGGGAGCAATCAGCCCCAGCATTTT
TRBJ1-1 | 14 | . | TRBV6-1 | CASIPSGVNTEAFF | TGTGCCAGCATCCCGTCGGGAGTGAACACTGAAGCTTTCTTT
TRBJ1-1 | 15 | . | TRBV25-1 | CASSERSGSRAEAFF | TGTGCCAGCAGTGAAAGGTCGGGATCCAGAGCTGAAGCTTTCTTT
TRBJ1-1 | 13 | . | TRBV5-1 | CATGRDGATEAFF | TGCGCCACCGGGAGGGATGGGGCCACTGAAGCTTTCTTT
TRBJ1-1 | 13 | TRBD1 | TRBV5-1 | CASSLQGGTEAFF | TGCGCCAGCAGCTTACAGGGGGGGACTGAAGCTTTCTTT
TRBJ1-5 | 12 | . | TRBV29-1 | CSVSGSNQPQHF | TGCAGCGTTTCAGGTTCCAATCAGCCCCAGCATTTT
TRBJ2-5 | 15 | . | TRBV13 | CASSADRERGETQYF | TGTGCCAGCAGCGCCGACAGGGAACGGGGGGAGACCCAGTACTTC
TRBJ1-5 | 17 | . | TRBV4-1 | CASSQERLRPGNQPQHF | TGCGCCAGCAGCCAAGAGCGGCTTCGACCTGGCAATCAGCCCCAGCATTTT
TRBJ2-1 | 15 | TRBD2 | TRBV6-1 | CATRLAGAVYNEQFF | TGTGCCACCAGATTAGCGGGGGCCGTCTACAATGAGCAGTTCTTC
TRBJ2-7 | 14 | . | TRBV6-5 | CASSTGTGHAEQYF | TGTGCCAGCAGTACCGGGACGGGACATGCCGAGCAGTACTTC
TRBJ2-4 | 15 | TRBD2 | TRBV6-1 | CASSQRDIYKNIQYF | TGTGCCAGCAGTCAGCGGGATATTTACAAAAACATTCAGTACTTC
TRBJ2-1 | 14 | . | TRBV28 | CASSFRGLRGPQFF | TGTGCCAGCAGTTTCCGAGGTTTGCGCGGCCCGCAGTTCTTC
TRBJ2-1 | 11 | . | TRBV6-6 | CASRAYNEQFF | TGTGCCAGCAGAGCTTACAATGAGCAGTTCTTC
TRBJ2-5 | 15 | TRBD1 | TRBV9 | CASSVGDREQETQYF | TGTGCCAGCAGCGTAGGGGACAGGGAACAAGAGACCCAGTACTTC
TRBJ2-7 | 14 | . | TRBV28 | CASTPFGRSYEQYF | TGTGCCAGCACCCCCTTCGGTCGAAGCTACGAGCAGTACTTC
TRBJ2-2 | 19 | TRBD2 | TRBV4-3 | CASSLNLGVGRTGTGELFF | TGCGCCAGCAGCCTTAATCTTGGTGTCGGGAGGACGGGCACCGGGGAGCTGTTTTTT
TRBJ1-1 | 14 | TRBD1 | TRBV19 | CASRVTGGNTEAFF | TGTGCCAGTAGAGTCACAGGGGGCAACACTGAAGCTTTCTTT